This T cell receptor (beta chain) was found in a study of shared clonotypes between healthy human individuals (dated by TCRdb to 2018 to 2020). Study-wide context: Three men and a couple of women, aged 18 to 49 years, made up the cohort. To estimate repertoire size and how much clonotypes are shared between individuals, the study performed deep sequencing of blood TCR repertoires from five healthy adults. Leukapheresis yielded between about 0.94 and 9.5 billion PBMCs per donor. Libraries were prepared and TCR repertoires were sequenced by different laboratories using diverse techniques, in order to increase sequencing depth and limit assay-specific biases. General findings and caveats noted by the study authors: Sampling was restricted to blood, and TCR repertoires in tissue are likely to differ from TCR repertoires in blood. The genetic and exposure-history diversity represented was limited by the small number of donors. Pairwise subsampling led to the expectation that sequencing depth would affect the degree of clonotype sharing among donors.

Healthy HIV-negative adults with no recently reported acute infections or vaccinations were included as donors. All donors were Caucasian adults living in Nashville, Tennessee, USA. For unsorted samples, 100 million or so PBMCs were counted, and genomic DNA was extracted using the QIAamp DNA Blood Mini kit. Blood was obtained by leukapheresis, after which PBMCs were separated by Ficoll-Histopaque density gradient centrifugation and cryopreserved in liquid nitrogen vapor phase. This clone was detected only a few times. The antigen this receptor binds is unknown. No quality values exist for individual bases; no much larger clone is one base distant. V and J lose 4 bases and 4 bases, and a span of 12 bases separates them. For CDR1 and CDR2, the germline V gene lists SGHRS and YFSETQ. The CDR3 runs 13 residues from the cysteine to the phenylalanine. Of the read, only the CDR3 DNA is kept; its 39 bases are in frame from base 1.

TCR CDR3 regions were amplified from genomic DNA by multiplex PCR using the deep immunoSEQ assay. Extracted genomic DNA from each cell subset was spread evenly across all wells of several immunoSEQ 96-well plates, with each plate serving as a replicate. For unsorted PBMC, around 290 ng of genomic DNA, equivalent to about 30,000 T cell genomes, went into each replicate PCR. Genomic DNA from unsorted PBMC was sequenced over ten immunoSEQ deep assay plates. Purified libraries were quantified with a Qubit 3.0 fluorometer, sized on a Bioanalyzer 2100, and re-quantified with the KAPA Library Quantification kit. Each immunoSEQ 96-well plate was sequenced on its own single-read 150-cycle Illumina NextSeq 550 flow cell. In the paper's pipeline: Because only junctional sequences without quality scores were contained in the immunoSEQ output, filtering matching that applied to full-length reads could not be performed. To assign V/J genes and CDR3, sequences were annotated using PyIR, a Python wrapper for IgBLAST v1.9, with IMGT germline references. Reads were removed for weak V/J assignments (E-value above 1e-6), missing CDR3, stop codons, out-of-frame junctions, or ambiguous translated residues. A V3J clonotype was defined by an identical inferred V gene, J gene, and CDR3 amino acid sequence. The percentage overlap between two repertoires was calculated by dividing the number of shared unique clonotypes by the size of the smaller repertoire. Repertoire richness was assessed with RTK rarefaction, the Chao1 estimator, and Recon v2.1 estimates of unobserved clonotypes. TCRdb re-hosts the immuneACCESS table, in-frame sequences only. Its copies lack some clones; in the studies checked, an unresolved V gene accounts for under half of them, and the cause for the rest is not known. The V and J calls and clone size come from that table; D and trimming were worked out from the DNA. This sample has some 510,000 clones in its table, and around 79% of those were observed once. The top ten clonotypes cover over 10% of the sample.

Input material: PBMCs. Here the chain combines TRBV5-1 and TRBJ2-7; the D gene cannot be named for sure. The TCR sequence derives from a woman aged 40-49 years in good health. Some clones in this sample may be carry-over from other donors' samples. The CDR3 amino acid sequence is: CASSPGRAYEQYF. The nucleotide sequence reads TGCGCCAGCAGCCCAGGACGAGCTTACGAGCAGTACTTC. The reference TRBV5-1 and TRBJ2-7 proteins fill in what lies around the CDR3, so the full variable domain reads KAGVTQTPRYLIKTRGQQVTLSCSPISGHRSVSWYQQTPGQGLQFLFEYFSETQRNKGNFPGRFSGRQFSNSRSEMNVSTLELGDSALYLCASSPGRAYEQYFGPGTRLTVT.